These 4 T cell receptor beta chains were sequenced from one sample in a study of CD8+ T cells in alopecia areata. RNA, once extracted, was reverse transcribed into cDNA for use as the sequencing template. TCRdb keeps only in-frame clones here, not all; method: immunoSEQ multiplex PCR. The data hold approximately 34,000 clones, with approximately 52% observed a single time. The specimen sequenced was NKG2D-high CD8+ T cells sorted from blood. The receptor source for this set is a human donor with alopecia areata.

The chain combines TRBV29-1 with TRBJ2-1; the D gene is possibly TRBD2 (6 bases). The CDR3 has 17 residues. CDR1 SQVTM and CDR2 ANQGSEA come from the germline V gene. V was trimmed by 1 base and J by 4 bases, leaving 20 bases between them. The CDR3 region has the DNA TGCAGCGTTGAAGGACTTGAGGAGGGTGAGTCTTACAATGAGCAGTTCTTC. Residues: CSVEGLEEGESYNEQFF.

The V and J genes are TRBV27 and TRBJ2-2; TRBD2 matches 11 bases. After removal of 7 bases from V and 5 bases from J, the junction contained 6 bases not matched to a gene. This CDR3 is built from 15 residues. The germline gives CDR1 MNHEY, CDR2 SMNVEV (reference sequence). DNA for the CDR3: TGTGCCAGCACCGAACTAGCGGGAGCTACCGGGGAGCTGTTTTTT. Translated, it gives CASTELAGATGELFF.

The CDR3: CASSDLWNQPQHF. In DNA, the CDR3 is TGTGCCAGCAGTGATTTGTGGAATCAGCCCCAGCATTTT. The V call is TRBV25-1, the J call TRBJ1-5; no definite D call. Trimming stripped 3 bases from V and 4 bases from J, with 7 bases between. Germline CDR1 reads MGHDK; CDR2 reads SYGVNS. The CDR3 covers 13 residues.

This clone was recorded once. This rearrangement joins TRBV6-6 to TRBJ2-3; the match to TRBD2 covers 11 bases. The CDR3 has 16 amino acids. With V trimmed by 5 bases and J by 6 bases, 10 bases remained unmatched. CDR1 and CDR2 from the germline V gene are MNHNY and SVGAGI (reference sequence). The CDR3 nucleotides read TGTGCCAGCAGTCTACTAGCGGGGGCACCGGAGGATACGCAGTATTTT. Residues: CASSLLAGAPEDTQYF.